What follows are 18 T cell receptor beta chains derived from one specimen sequenced in a study of shared clonotypes between healthy human individuals. Clones were sequenced by immunoSEQ multiplex PCR, and TCRdb holds only the in-frame ones, with some missing. The sample has 2 million to 2.5 million clones; roughly 92% are singletons. Sample: naive CD4+ T cells from PBMCs. Stated subset: CD45RA+ positively selected. The receptors here all came from a man in his late teens or twenties in good health. Some clones in this sample may be carry-over from other donors' samples.

V gene TRBV7-9 combines with J gene TRBJ2-7; D not resolved. CDR1 and CDR2 from the germline V gene are SEHNR and FQNEAQ (reference sequence). The V end was cut by 3 bases, the J end by 5 bases, with 11 bases between. This CDR3 spans 13 amino acids. CDR3 in amino acids: CASSFLAEDEQYF. The CDR3 DNA is TGTGCCAGCAGCTTTTTGGCCGAAGACGAGCAGTACTTC.

The chain couples TRBV21-1 to TRBJ2-1. TRBV21-1 is given as a pseudogene. The CDR3 contains 16 residues. The CDR3 nucleotides read TGTGCCAGCAGCAAAGGGTTTCACCCTCGGGGCGACGAGCAGTTCTTC. Its translation is CASSKGFHPRGDEQFF.

This clone was recorded only once. The chain is built from TRBV10-2 and TRBJ2-7; the match to TRBD2 covers 10 bases. V gave up 6 bases and J gave up 4 bases; unmatched junction bases: 9. The CDR3 is 15 amino acids. The germline V gene encodes CDR1 WSHSY and CDR2 SAAADI. In nucleotides, the CDR3 is TGCGCCAGCAGGAAAGGACTAGCGGAGTTTTACGAGCAGTACTTC. Amino acids: CASRKGLAEFYEQYF.

V usage is TRBV29-1 and J usage is TRBJ2-1; TRBD1 matches at 12 bases. With V trimmed by 7 bases and J by 0 bases, 10 bases remained unmatched. The CDR3 has 17 amino acids. CDR1 SQVTM and CDR2 ANQGSEA come from the germline V gene. The CDR3 bases are TGCAGCGCTCCGGGACAGGGGGCTTTAGGCTCCTACAATGAGCAGTTCTTC. Its protein is CSAPGQGALGSYNEQFF.

The chain links TRBV27 to TRBJ2-2; 7 bases agree with TRBD1. The CDR3 contains 16 residues. V gave up 2 bases and J gave up 4 bases; unmatched junction bases: 7. Germline V gene sequence: CDR1 MNHEY, CDR2 SMNVEV (reference sequence). CDR3 nucleotide sequence: TGTGCCAGCAGTTTACTTAGGCCAGGGGGCACCGGGGAGCTGTTTTTT. Translation: CASSLLRPGGTGELFF.

The chain is built from TRBV5-1 and TRBJ1-4; no definite D call. The germline CDR1 and CDR2 sequences are SGHRS and YFSETQ. The V and J ends lost 2 bases and 7 bases respectively, with 6 bases between them. CDR3 length: 12 amino acids. This chain's CDR3 is CASSLTPEKLFF. The CDR3 nucleotides read TGCGCCAGCAGCTTAACGCCTGAAAAACTGTTTTTT.

The chain combines TRBV10-3 with TRBJ2-3; D gene ambiguous. CDR3 size: 16 residues. Trimming stripped 6 bases from V and 0 bases from J, with 16 bases between. The germline CDR1 and CDR2 sequences are ENHRY and SYGVKD. CDR3 sequence (DNA): TGTGCCATCAGCCCCCTCCCGGCGTCTAGCACAGATACGCAGTATTTT. Its translation is CAISPLPASSTDTQYF.

This clone was observed a single time. This chain uses TRBV6-5 with TRBJ2-7, with 7 bases that match TRBD1. The germline V gene encodes CDR1 MNHEY and CDR2 SVGAGI. The V and J ends lost 5 bases and 4 bases, in that order; junction bases with no gene match: 5. CDR3 length equals 13 residues. The CDR3 protein is CASSAGTEYEQYF. CDR3 nucleotide sequence: TGTGCCAGCAGTGCCGGGACAGAATACGAGCAGTACTTC.

This clone was counted a single time. V is TRBV5-1 and J is TRBJ1-1, with D possibly TRBD1 on 6 matching bases. Germline CDR1 reads SGHRS; CDR2 reads YFSETQ. The CDR3 runs to 15 residues. Between the trimmed V and J ends, which lost 4 bases and 1 base, there was a span of 14 bases. The CDR3 DNA reads TGCGCCAGCAGCCCAACCGGACAGAAGAACACTGAAGCTTTCTTT. Protein: CASSPTGQKNTEAFF.

The chain is built from TRBV5-6 and TRBJ2-7; D call uncertain. Trimming removed 2 bases from V and 6 bases from J, with 12 bases in between. There are 13 residues in the CDR3. CDR1 is SGHDT and CDR2 is YYEEEE in the germline V gene. Here the CDR3 DNA reads TGTGCCAGCAGCTTTGCGCCAGTAGGCGAGCAGTACTTC. It specifies CASSFAPVGEQYF. Based on the CDR3 plus reference TRBV5-6 and TRBJ2-7, the full variable domain is DAGVTQSPTHLIKTRGQQVTLRCSPKSGHDTVSWYQQALGQGPQFIFQYYEEEERQRGNFPDRFSGHQFPNYSSELNVNALLLGDSALYLCASSFAPVGEQYFGPGTRLTVT.

The CDR3 sequence is CAWSEGRALTRGEQYF. The CDR3 DNA reads TGTGCCTGGAGTGAAGGGAGGGCCCTCACTCGGGGCGAGCAGTACTTC. The chain employs TRBV30 and TRBJ2-5; 7 positions agree with TRBD2. The J call may not be correct, given that the DNA end is closer to TRBJ2-7. Germline CDR1 is GTSNPN and CDR2 is SVGIG (reference sequence). The length of the CDR3 is 16 residues.

The chain links TRBV7-2 to TRBJ1-4; 9 bases line up with TRBD1. V was clipped by 4 bases and J by 8 bases; unmatched bases: 5. Per the germline V gene, CDR1 is SGHTA and CDR2 is FQGNSA. This CDR3 contains 14 residues. This CDR3 reads CASSSTGGMEKLFF. The CDR3 nucleotides are TGTGCCAGCAGCTCGACAGGGGGTATGGAAAAACTGTTTTTT.

V and J are TRBV29-1 and TRBJ2-6; no clear D. In germline, CDR1 is SQVTM, CDR2 ANQGSEA. This CDR3 contains 13 residues. The V end was cut by 4 bases, the J end by 4 bases, with 8 bases between. DNA of the CDR3: TGCAGCGTTGTCGGTAACGGGGCCAACGTCCTGACTTTC. Protein sequence: CSVVGNGANVLTF.

V gene TRBV27 combines with J gene TRBJ2-3; possibly TRBD1 or TRBD2 for D (5 bases each). Trimming removed 5 bases at V and 4 bases at J, with 13 bases between. Germline loops: CDR1 MNHEY, CDR2 SMNVEV (reference sequence). The CDR3 loop spans 14 amino acids. In nucleotides, the CDR3 is TGTGCCAGCAGTGAACCGCTGGGGGCAGATACGCAGTATTTT. It codes for CASSEPLGADTQYF.

V usage is TRBV4-2 and J usage is TRBJ1-4, with 7 bases aligning to TRBD1. The CDR3 covers 17 residues. CDR1 is LGHNA, CDR2 YNFKEQ, per germline. With 1 base clipped from V and 0 bases from J, the junction kept 5 bases outside the gene matches. CDR3 in amino acids: CASSQAGGAATNEKLFF. Written as DNA, the CDR3 is TGTGCCAGCAGCCAAGCAGGGGGAGCCGCAACTAATGAAAAACTGTTTTTT.

The chain employs TRBV7-7 and TRBJ2-5; tentative D call: TRBD1 (6 bases). Trimming took 1 base from V and 1 from J, leaving 13 bases between them. The CDR3 length is 16 residues. Germline loops: CDR1 SSHAT, CDR2 FNYEAQ (reference sequence). The CDR3 region has the DNA TGTGCCAGCAGCTTAGGACAGGCCCCCCTCCAAGAGACCCAGTACTTC. Amino acid sequence: CASSLGQAPLQETQYF.

This rearrangement joins TRBV7-2 to TRBJ2-7; D is perhaps TRBD2 (6 bases). The CDR3 consists of 15 residues. V lost 5 bases, J lost 0 bases, and 14 bases lay in between. Germline CDR1 reads SGHTA; CDR2 reads FQGNSA. The CDR3 loop is CASSPRDFSSYEQYF. In nucleotides, the CDR3 is TGTGCCAGCAGCCCCCGGGACTTTTCCTCCTACGAGCAGTACTTC.

This rearrangement joins TRBV6-6 to TRBJ2-7; tentatively, D is TRBD1 (5 bases). Germline CDR1 is MNHNY and CDR2 is SVGAGI (reference sequence). The CDR3 sequence is 15 residues long. V shed 0 bases and J shed 2 bases, with 11 bases lying between them. The CDR3 DNA follows: TGTGCCAGCAGTTACTCGAAGGGGTCGGCCTACGAGCAGTACTTC. Its translation is CASSYSKGSAYEQYF.